These 14 T cell receptor beta chains were all obtained from the same sample, sequenced in a study of blood T cell repertoires in COVID-19. This table comes from immunoSEQ multiplex PCR, and its TCRdb copy is limited to in-frame clones, with some not included. Of about 59,000 clones listed, almost 90% are singletons. Sequencing was performed on peripheral blood. These receptor sequences come from a woman of 80 years or more with active COVID-19.

The rearrangement uses TRBV19 and TRBJ2-1; D might be TRBD1 (7 bases). Between the trimmed V and J ends, which lost 3 bases and 4 bases, there was a span of 28 bases. The germline V gene encodes CDR1 LNHDA and CDR2 SQIVND (reference sequence). The CDR3 runs to 20 residues. CDR3 loop: CASSILTHRGLRGPYNEQFF. The CDR3, as DNA: TGTGCCAGTAGTATTTTAACCCACAGGGGATTGCGGGGCCCTTACAATGAGCAGTTCTTC.

The CDR3 coding sequence is TGTGCCAGTAGTCAAGACAGGGGCGCAGGAAACACCATATATTTT. Translation: CASSQDRGAGNTIYF. The chain recombines TRBV19 with TRBJ1-3; TRBD1 agrees at 8 bases. From germline, CDR1 is LNHDA and CDR2 SQIVND (reference sequence). The CDR3 is 15 amino acids. The ends lost 5 bases at V and 4 bases at J; junction bases unmatched: 7.

The chain recombines TRBV3-1 (or the pseudogene TRBV3-2) with TRBJ2-1; 12 nucleotides align to TRBD2. This CDR3 spans 16 amino acids. Germline V CDR1 and CDR2: LGHDT, YNNKEL (reference sequence). Trimming took 5 bases from V and 7 from J; bases not matched to a gene: 9. CDR3 nucleotide sequence: TGTGCCAGCAGCACCCGACTAGCGGGGGACGGGAATGAGCAGTTCTTC. It yields the protein CASSTRLAGDGNEQFF.

J is TRBJ2-2 and V is TRBV4-3, with D unresolved. V was cut by 0 bases and J by 7 bases, with 12 bases left in between. In germline, CDR1 is LGHNA, CDR2 YSLEER. CDR3 length: 15 residues. The DNA for the CDR3 is TGCGCCAGCAGCCAAGATCGATCACCCAGCGGGGAGCTGTTTTTT. Amino acid sequence: CASSQDRSPSGELFF.

This sequence joins TRBV7-6 and TRBJ1-4; no clear D. The CDR3 covers 16 residues. Per germline, CDR1 SGHVS and CDR2 FNYEAQ. With 2 bases removed from V and 7 bases from J, the gap between germline ends came to 17 bases. CDR3 in DNA: TGTGCCAGCAGCTTAATGGCGGGCAGTCAAAGTGAAAAACTGTTTTTT. Protein sequence: CASSLMAGSQSEKLFF.

The chain links TRBV7-2 to TRBJ1-1; 8 positions match TRBD1. CDR3 size: 14 residues. Germline assignment: CDR1 SGHTA and CDR2 FQGNSA. V lost 6 bases and J lost 7; bases outside the gene matches: 10. The CDR3 DNA sequence: TGTGCCAGCAGGTCTGACAGGGGAAGGGGTGAAGCTTTCTTT. As protein: CASRSDRGRGEAFF.

This clone was seen a single time. The chain couples TRBV6-2 or TRBV6-3 to TRBJ2-5, with TRBD2 matching 13 bases. V trimming: 5 bases; J trimming: 5 bases; junction bases outside the gene matches: 8. Germline V gene data show CDR1 as MNHEY and CDR2 as SVGEGT. The CDR3 is 16 residues long. The CDR3 loop reads CASSTPGLAGIETQYF. The CDR3 DNA is TGTGCCAGCAGTACCCCGGGACTAGCGGGGATCGAGACCCAGTACTTC.

This clone has only one observation. The CDR3 DNA sequence: TGTGCCAGCAGTGAAATCCCAACGGGCTATGGCTACACCTTC. Translated, it gives CASSEIPTGYGYTF. The V call is TRBV2, the J call TRBJ1-2; no clear D gene. This CDR3 is built from 14 residues. V lost 2 bases and J 4 bases, leaving 11 bases between the germline ends. Germline CDR1 SNHLY, CDR2 FYNNEI.

This chain connects TRBV10-3 to TRBJ2-7, with D possibly matching TRBD2 (6 bases). Deletions cut 3 bases from V and 2 bases from J, with 17 bases between. Looked up from germline, CDR1 is ENHRY and CDR2 is SYGVKD. This CDR3 spans 16 amino acids. As DNA, the CDR3 is TGTGCCATCAGTGACCCCGGGCGGGGCGACACCTACGAGCAGTACTTC. Translated: CAISDPGRGDTYEQYF.

The chain employs TRBV27 and TRBJ2-7; TRBD1 matches at 7 bases. The trim removed 2 bases at V and 7 bases at J, leaving 5 bases unmatched. The CDR3 is 13 residues long. The germline V gene has CDR1 MNHEY and CDR2 SMNVEV (reference sequence). CDR3 sequence: CASSLRQGAEQYF. CDR3 bases: TGTGCCAGCAGTTTAAGACAGGGCGCGGAGCAGTACTTC.

The gene calls are TRBV29-1 and TRBJ1-1; TRBD1 matches at 8 bases. The germline V gene encodes CDR1 SQVTM and CDR2 ANQGSEA. The V segment lost 2 bases and the J segment 5 bases; nucleotides outside the gene matches: 7. The CDR3 runs 14 residues. The CDR3 coding sequence is TGCAGCGTTGAAACCGGGACAGGTGGAACTGAAGCTTTCTTT. It encodes CSVETGTGGTEAFF.

The rearrangement uses TRBV18 and TRBJ2-7; the D gene is possibly TRBD2 (6 bases). V lost 3 bases, J lost 1 base, and 16 bases lay in between. Per germline, CDR1 KGHSH and CDR2 LQKENI. The CDR3 covers 16 residues. CDR3 in DNA: TGTGCCAGCTCACCGACGGGAGACAGCTCTTCCTACGAGCAGTACTTC. Translation: CASSPTGDSSSYEQYF.

The rearrangement joins TRBV18 to TRBJ2-1; 8 bases align to TRBD2. In germline, CDR1 is KGHSH, CDR2 LQKENI. CDR3 length: 16 residues. V lost 2 bases and J lost 3; bases outside the gene matches: 6. The CDR3 loop is CASSPFGGGLYNEQFF. The CDR3 nucleotides are TGTGCCAGCTCACCATTCGGGGGGGGCCTCTACAATGAGCAGTTCTTC.

This clone was recorded a few times. The rearrangement joins TRBV28 to TRBJ2-7; 7 nucleotides agree with TRBD1. The CDR3 has 18 residues. Per germline, CDR1 MDHEN and CDR2 SYDVKM. V lost 6 bases, J lost 4 bases, and 21 bases stayed unmatched. The CDR3 spells CASRPNLNRGSVQYEQYF. The DNA for the CDR3 is TGTGCCAGCAGACCAAACCTCAACAGGGGTAGTGTCCAATACGAGCAGTACTTC.